This T cell receptor (beta chain) was profiled in a study of blood T cell repertoires in COVID-19. In the authors' workflow: Amplifying reference gene primers gave estimates of nucleated cell counts. Sequencing was performed with immunoSEQ multiplex PCR; in TCRdb, only in-frame clones are kept and a portion is missing. D and trimming come from the DNA, and the V and J calls and clone size come from that table. The data hold about 440,000 clones, with roughly 87% observed a single time. Self-reported history from a screening survey and questionnaire set each donor's cohort. This clone has a count of ten or more. The CDR3 is 15 residues long. Germline loops: CDR1 SGHVS, CDR2 FQNEAQ. V shed 5 bases and J 3 bases; nucleotides not matched to a gene: 7.

Sequencing used PBMCs or T cells enriched from blood (not recorded which). This chain joins TRBV7-8 and TRBJ1-1, with TRBD1 matching 9 bases. This TCR derives from a man aged 18 to 35 who had recovered from COVID-19. This CDR3 reads CASSPPTGGDTEAFF. The CDR3, as DNA: TGTGCCAGCAGCCCTCCGACAGGGGGGGACACTGAAGCTTTCTTT.